This T cell receptor (beta chain) was profiled in a study of blood T cell repertoires in COVID-19. On the study more broadly: Sites in the United States, Italy and Spain provided acute and convalescent COVID-19 samples. PBMCs, B-cell-depleted T cells, or T cells were the source of the cDNA or gDNA that made up the material.

V trimming: 9 bases; J trimming: 5 bases; junction bases outside the gene matches: 11. This CDR3 has 14 residues. CDR1 and CDR2 (germline): MNHEY, SVGAGI. Seattle enrolled patients during active infection and tracked them longitudinally. Per the authors' pipeline: Quantification of nucleated cells was approximated via reference gene primer amplification. This table comes from immunoSEQ multiplex PCR, and its TCRdb copy is limited to in-frame clones, with some not included. That table furnishes V, J and clone size, whereas the DNA furnished D and trimming. This sample yields 350,000 or so clones, of which 70% to 90% are seen a single time; approximately 1.6% belongs to the top ten.

The gene calls are TRBV6-5 and TRBJ2-5; 8 bases match TRBD2. Sequencing used peripheral blood. The TCR sequence derives from a woman aged 25 to 39 with COVID-19, enrolled during active disease. The CDR3 loop reads CASMTSARGETQYF. The CDR3, as DNA: TGTGCCAGTATGACTAGCGCCCGGGGGGAGACCCAGTACTTC.